Included here is one T cell receptor (beta chain) sequence, with context. This sample is drawn from a study of T cells in Graves' hyperthyroidism and ophthalmopathy. Amplification yielded TCR beta CDR3 regions, with RNA transcripts as the source. In the first-round RT-PCR of the TCR CDR3, the HTBI primer set was used. A single record per CDR3 protein comes from TCRdb applying MiXCR to the multiplex PCR reads. Of hundreds of thousands of distinct CDR3 sequences in the sample, over 35% were seen once. This TCR was sampled from a woman aged 40 to 50 with Graves' hyperthyroidism. Sequenced material: blood.

CDR3 residues: CASSWGSRTGTQYF. CDR3 bases: TGTGCCAGCAGTTGGGGGTCGCGGACAGGGACCCAGTACTTC. The rearrangement links TRBV2 to TRBJ2-5; 7 positions agree with TRBD1. Germline V gene data show CDR1 as SNHLY and CDR2 as FYNNEI. J was trimmed by 7 bases and V by 5 bases; bases with no gene match: 10. The CDR3 spans 14 residues.